One and the same sample provided the 7 T cell receptor beta chains below, sequenced in a study of blood T cell repertoires in COVID-19 (dated by TCRdb to 2018 to 2021). The library was obtained by the immunoSEQ multiplex PCR assay. TCRdb retrieved this table from immuneACCESS and kept in-frame rearrangements only. Not all clones are present; in checked studies, unresolved V genes account for under half, and no reason is known for the remainder. Across this sample there are about 140,000 clones, with 87% seen only once. The top ten hold approximately 10% of the sample. Sequencing input: PBMCs or T cells enriched from blood (not recorded which). All receptors come from a man aged 55 to 70 who had recovered from COVID-19.

The genes are TRBV3-1 (or the pseudogene TRBV3-2) and TRBJ1-5, with D perhaps TRBD1 (6 bases). The CDR3 is made up of 14 amino acids. CDR1 and CDR2 (germline): LGHDT, YNNKEL (reference sequence). The ends were cut back, 3 bases at V and 4 bases at J, with 10 bases in the middle. The CDR3 sequence: CASSHTGQNQPQHF. CDR3 DNA: TGTGCCAGCAGCCACACAGGGCAGAATCAGCCCCAGCATTTT.

The chain has TRBV10-3 and TRBJ2-3; the match to TRBD1 covers 7 bases. V was clipped by 2 bases and J by 2 bases; unmatched bases: 4. The CDR3 loop spans 15 amino acids. Germline CDR1 and CDR2: ENHRY and SYGVKD. The CDR3 DNA is TGTGCCATCAGTGAGATGGGACAGCACACAGATACGCAGTATTTT. Protein sequence: CAISEMGQHTDTQYF.

The gene calls are TRBV30 and TRBJ2-4; D gene uncertain. The CDR3 runs 13 residues. Trimming cost V 5 bases and J 0 bases, with 8 bases left between them. CDR1 and CDR2 from the germline V gene are GTSNPN and SVGIG (reference sequence). CDR3 nucleotide sequence: TGTGCCTGGGGTACGGTAGCCAAAAACATTCAGTACTTC. Protein product: CAWGTVAKNIQYF. The entire variable domain, with the rest obtained from reference TRBV30 and TRBJ2-4, is as follows: SQTIHQWPATLVQPVGSPLSLECTVEGTSNPNLYWYRQAAGRGLQLLFYSVGIGQISSEVPQNLSASRPQDRQFILSSKKLLLSDSGFYLCAWGTVAKNIQYFGAGTRLSVL.

This clone was counted once. V usage is TRBV24-1 and J usage is TRBJ1-1; D is ambiguous. V shed 9 bases and J shed 1 base, with 11 bases lying between them. The CDR3 sequence is 13 residues long. Germline CDR1 and CDR2: KGHDR and SFDVKD. This CDR3 is CATSTGWNTEAFF. CDR3 nucleotides: TGTGCCACCTCAACGGGATGGAACACTGAAGCTTTCTTT.

V usage is TRBV6-5 and J usage is TRBJ2-7; 7 nucleotides line up with TRBD1. Germline CDR1 and CDR2: MNHEY and SVGAGI. The V segment lost 5 bases and the J segment 2 bases; nucleotides outside the gene matches: 9. This CDR3 region has 15 residues. CDR3: CASSPGTAGPYEQYF. CDR3 in DNA: TGTGCCAGCAGTCCCGGGACAGCTGGCCCCTACGAGCAGTACTTC.

The chain employs TRBV6-5 and TRBJ2-7; no clear D gene. V gave up 7 bases and J gave up 6 bases, with 19 bases separating them. The germline CDR1 and CDR2 sequences are MNHEY and SVGAGI. The CDR3 contains 14 residues. This chain's CDR3 is CASNTLVTSAEQYF. The DNA of the CDR3 is TGTGCCAGCAATACTCTAGTGACCTCCGCCGAGCAGTACTTC.

J is TRBJ2-7 and V is TRBV7-8; D is perhaps TRBD1 (5 bases). CDR3 length equals 13 residues. V lost 4 bases and J lost 5, with 12 bases in between. Germline V gives CDR1 SGHVS, CDR2 FQNEAQ. CDR3 loop: CASSYQGLNEQYF. The CDR3 DNA is TGTGCCAGCAGCTACCAGGGTTTGAACGAGCAGTACTTC.